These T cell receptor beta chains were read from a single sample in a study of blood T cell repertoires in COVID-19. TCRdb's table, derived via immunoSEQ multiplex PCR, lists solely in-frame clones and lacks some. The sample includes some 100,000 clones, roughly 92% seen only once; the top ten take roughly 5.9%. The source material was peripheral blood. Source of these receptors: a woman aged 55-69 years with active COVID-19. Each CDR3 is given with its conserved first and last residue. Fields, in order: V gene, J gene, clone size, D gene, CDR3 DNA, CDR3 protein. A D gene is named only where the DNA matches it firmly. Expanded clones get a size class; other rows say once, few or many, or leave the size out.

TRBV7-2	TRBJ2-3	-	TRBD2	TGTGCCAGCAGCTTAAGCGGGGTCGGGGATACGCAGTATTTT	CASSLSGVGDTQYF
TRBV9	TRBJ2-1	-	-	TGTGCCAGCAGCGTAGGCGGGTGGAGCTCCTACAATGAGCAGTTCTTC	CASSVGGWSSYNEQFF
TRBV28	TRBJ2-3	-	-	TGTGCCAGCTGGGAACTTCGCGGGAGCACAGATACGCAGTATTTT	CASWELRGSTDTQYF
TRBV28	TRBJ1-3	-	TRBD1	TGTGCCAGCAGAAGGGACAGGGTGTTTGGAAACACCATATATTTT	CASRRDRVFGNTIYF
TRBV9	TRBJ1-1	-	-	TGTGCCAGCAGCGTAGATCAGGGAACTGAAGCTTTCTTT	CASSVDQGTEAFF
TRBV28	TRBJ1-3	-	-	TGTGCCATTCCAATTCGAGCCATATATTTT	CAIPIRAIYF
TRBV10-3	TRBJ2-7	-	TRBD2	TGTGCCATCAGTGAGTCGGTAGCGGGAGGTTACGAGCAGTACTTC	CAISESVAGGYEQYF
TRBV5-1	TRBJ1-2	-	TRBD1	TGCGCCAGCAGCTTTGGGACAGGGAACTATGGCTACACCTTC	CASSFGTGNYGYTF
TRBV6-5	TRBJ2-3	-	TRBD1	TGTGCCAGCAGGGAGACAGGGGGCACAGATACGCAGTATTTT	CASRETGGTDTQYF
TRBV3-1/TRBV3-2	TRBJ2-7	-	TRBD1	TGTGCCAGCAGCCCGAGGACAGGTCTTTACGAGCAGTACTTC	CASSPRTGLYEQYF
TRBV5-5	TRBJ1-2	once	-	TGTGCCAGCAGCCCCTGGGGGGAGCACTATGGCTACACCTTC	CASSPWGEHYGYTF
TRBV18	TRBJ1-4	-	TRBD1	TGTGCCAGCTCACGACGGGACAGCAGAAATGAAAAACTGTTTTTT	CASSRRDSRNEKLFF
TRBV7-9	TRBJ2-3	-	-	TGTGCCAGCAGCTTTAACGAGAGGGCGCCCCCTGTCGCAGATACGCAGTATTTT	CASSFNERAPPVADTQYF
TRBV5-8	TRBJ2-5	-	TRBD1	TGTGCCAGCAGCTTTTCACAGGGGACAGAGACCCAGTACTTC	CASSFSQGTETQYF
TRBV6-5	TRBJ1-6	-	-	TGTGCCAGCAGTTCAGACGGAGCTATTTCCCACTTT	CASSSDGAISHF
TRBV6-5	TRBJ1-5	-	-	TGTGCCAGCAGTTATTCCGGGGGGCCCCAGCATTTT	CASSYSGGPQHF
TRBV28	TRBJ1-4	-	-	TGTGCCAGCAGTCCCGCGGGGGGGGAAGGAGAAAAACTGTTTTTT	CASSPAGGEGEKLFF
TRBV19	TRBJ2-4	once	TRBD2	TGTGCCAGTAGTGGCGGGGGAGCCAAAAACATTCAGTACTTC	CASSGGGAKNIQYF
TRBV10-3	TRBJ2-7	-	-	TGTGCCATCAGTGAGTCGGCGGGTTTAAGCTACGAGCAGTACTTC	CAISESAGLSYEQYF
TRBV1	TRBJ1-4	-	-	TGCACCAGCAGCCAAGAGGGACAGATTAATGAAAAACTGTTTTTT	CTSSQEGQINEKLFF
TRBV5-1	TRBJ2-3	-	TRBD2	TGCGCCAGCAGCCGGACTAGCGGGAGAGCAGATACGCAGTATTTT	CASSRTSGRADTQYF
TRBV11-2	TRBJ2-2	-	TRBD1	TGTGCCAGCAGCTTATGGGGGACAGGGGACGGGGAGCTGTTTTTT	CASSLWGTGDGELFF
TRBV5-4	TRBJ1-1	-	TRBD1	TGTGCCAGCAGCTTGGCGGGAACAGGGGGCCGGGGGAAGGGGGCTTTCTTT	CASSLAGTGGRGKGAFF
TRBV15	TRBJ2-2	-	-	TGTGCCACCAGCAGAGTCCGTGGGAGCACCGGGGAGCTGTTTTTT	CATSRVRGSTGELFF
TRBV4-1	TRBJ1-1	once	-	TGCGCCAGCAGCCAAGCCCACGGAGGGACCTGGACTGAAGCTTTCTTT	CASSQAHGGTWTEAFF